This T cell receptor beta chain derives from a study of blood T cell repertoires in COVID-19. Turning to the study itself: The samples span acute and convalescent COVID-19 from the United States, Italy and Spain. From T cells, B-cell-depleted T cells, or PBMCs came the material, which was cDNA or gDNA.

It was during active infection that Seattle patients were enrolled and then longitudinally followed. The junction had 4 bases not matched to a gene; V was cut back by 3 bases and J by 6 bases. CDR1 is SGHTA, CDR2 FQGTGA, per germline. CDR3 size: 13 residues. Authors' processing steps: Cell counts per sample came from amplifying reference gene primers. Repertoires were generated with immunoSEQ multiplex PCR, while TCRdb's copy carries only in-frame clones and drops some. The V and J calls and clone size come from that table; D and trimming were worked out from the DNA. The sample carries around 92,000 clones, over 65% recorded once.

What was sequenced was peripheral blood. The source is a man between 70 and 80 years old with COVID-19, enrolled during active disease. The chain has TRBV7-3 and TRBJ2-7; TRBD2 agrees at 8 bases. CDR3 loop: CASSLTGGREQYF. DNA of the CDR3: TGTGCCAGCAGCTTGACGGGGGGGCGCGAGCAGTACTTC.